This T cell receptor (beta chain) appears in the sequencing data of a study of T cells after yellow fever vaccination. Study-level background: For low cell numbers, libraries were made with SMART-Seq v4 Ultra Low Input.

Germline loops: CDR1 MDHEN, CDR2 SYDVKM. This CDR3 is built from 16 residues. The germline V and J ends were trimmed by 6 bases and 0 bases, with 16 bases remaining between them. Many counts were recorded for this clonotype. The antigen remains unidentified. They built TCR cDNA with 5'RACE template switching, a step that put in a universal primer site and UMIs. Using its own MiXCR run on the 5' RACE reads, TCRdb lists one record per CDR3 protein. The sample records some 350,000 distinct CDR3 sequences, 6.2% being singletons. Findings of the study overall: In FACS-sorted repertoires, abundant clonotypes from the bulk population could appear as contaminants.

The sequenced sample was PBMCs, obtained 5 days after the yellow fever booster vaccination. This TCR derives from a man aged 30 to 45 who received the YFV17D yellow fever vaccine. V usage is TRBV28 and J usage is TRBJ2-3, with a tentative D call TRBD2 (6 bases). The CDR3 bases are TGTGCCAGCAGGCCAGCGGGCCTAATTAGCACAGATACGCAGTATTTT. Amino acid sequence: CASRPAGLISTDTQYF.